These T cell receptor beta chains were read from a single sample in a study of blood T cell repertoires in COVID-19. The method was immunoSEQ multiplex PCR; TCRdb's version includes in-frame clones alone and lacks a portion of them. The sample holds over 400,000 clones, about nine tenths seen once. Material: peripheral blood. Every receptor here comes from a woman in her 30s with active or convalescent COVID-19. CDR3s include the opening cysteine and the closing phenylalanine or tryptophan. The D gene is left open where the match is weak. The size entry is marked missing in some rows and otherwise reads once, few, many or a size class.

v_gene,abundance,d_gene,j_gene,CDR3aa,CDR3nt
TRBV15,.,.,TRBJ2-2,CATSTRTQTTGELFF,TGTGCCACCAGCACGAGGACACAAACCACCGGGGAGCTGTTTTTT
TRBV19,once,TRBD1,TRBJ1-4,CASSPRDSRNEKLFF,TGTGCCAGTAGTCCCCGGGACAGTCGGAATGAAAAACTGTTTTTT
TRBV2,.,.,TRBJ1-1,CASSYKGKNTEAFF,TGTGCCAGCAGTTACAAGGGGAAGAACACTGAAGCTTTCTTT
TRBV7-2,.,.,TRBJ2-4,CASSPRTNTKNIQYF,TGTGCCAGCAGCCCCAGGACAAACACCAAAAACATTCAGTACTTC
TRBV9,.,TRBD2,TRBJ2-1,CASSGAGVASYNEQFF,TGTGCCAGCAGCGGCGCGGGGGTAGCTTCATACAATGAGCAGTTCTTC
TRBV27,.,TRBD2,TRBJ2-7,CASSLRGNYEQYF,TGTGCCAGCAGTTTGCGGGGGAACTACGAGCAGTACTTC
TRBV2,.,TRBD1,TRBJ1-1,CASTQQGAYTEAFF,TGTGCCAGCACCCAACAGGGGGCGTACACTGAAGCTTTCTTT
TRBV19,.,.,TRBJ1-6,CASRQQTGNYNSPLHF,TGTGCCAGTAGGCAACAAACAGGCAACTATAATTCACCCCTCCACTTT
TRBV6-1,.,TRBD1,TRBJ1-2,CASREGTGIINYGYTF,TGTGCCAGCAGAGAAGGGACAGGGATTATCAACTATGGCTACACCTTC
TRBV24-1,.,.,TRBJ1-1,CATSEVGRGCLTEAFF,TGTGCCACCAGTGAGGTGGGCAGGGGTTGTCTCACTGAAGCTTTCTTT
TRBV4-1,.,TRBD1,TRBJ1-2,CASSQGLRGPLANYGYTF,TGCGCCAGCAGCCAAGGGCTCAGGGGGCCCTTAGCTAACTATGGCTACACCTTC
TRBV27,.,.,TRBJ2-5,CASSLGQGRSETQYF,TGTGCCAGCAGTTTAGGGCAGGGTCGTAGCGAGACCCAGTACTTC
TRBV7-9,once,TRBD2,TRBJ2-2,CASSWEGLAGVAGELFF,TGTGCCAGCAGCTGGGAAGGACTAGCGGGAGTGGCCGGGGAGCTGTTTTTT
TRBV11-2,.,.,TRBJ1-2,CASSVQGLDYGYTF,TGTGCCAGCAGCGTACAGGGTTTAGACTATGGCTACACCTTC
TRBV5-4,many,.,TRBJ2-5,CASSWTMGGQETQYF,TGTGCCAGCAGCTGGACTATGGGGGGCCAAGAGACCCAGTACTTC
TRBV14,once,.,TRBJ2-7,CASSQDHGGIYEQYF,TGTGCCAGCAGCCAAGATCACGGCGGGATCTACGAGCAGTACTTC